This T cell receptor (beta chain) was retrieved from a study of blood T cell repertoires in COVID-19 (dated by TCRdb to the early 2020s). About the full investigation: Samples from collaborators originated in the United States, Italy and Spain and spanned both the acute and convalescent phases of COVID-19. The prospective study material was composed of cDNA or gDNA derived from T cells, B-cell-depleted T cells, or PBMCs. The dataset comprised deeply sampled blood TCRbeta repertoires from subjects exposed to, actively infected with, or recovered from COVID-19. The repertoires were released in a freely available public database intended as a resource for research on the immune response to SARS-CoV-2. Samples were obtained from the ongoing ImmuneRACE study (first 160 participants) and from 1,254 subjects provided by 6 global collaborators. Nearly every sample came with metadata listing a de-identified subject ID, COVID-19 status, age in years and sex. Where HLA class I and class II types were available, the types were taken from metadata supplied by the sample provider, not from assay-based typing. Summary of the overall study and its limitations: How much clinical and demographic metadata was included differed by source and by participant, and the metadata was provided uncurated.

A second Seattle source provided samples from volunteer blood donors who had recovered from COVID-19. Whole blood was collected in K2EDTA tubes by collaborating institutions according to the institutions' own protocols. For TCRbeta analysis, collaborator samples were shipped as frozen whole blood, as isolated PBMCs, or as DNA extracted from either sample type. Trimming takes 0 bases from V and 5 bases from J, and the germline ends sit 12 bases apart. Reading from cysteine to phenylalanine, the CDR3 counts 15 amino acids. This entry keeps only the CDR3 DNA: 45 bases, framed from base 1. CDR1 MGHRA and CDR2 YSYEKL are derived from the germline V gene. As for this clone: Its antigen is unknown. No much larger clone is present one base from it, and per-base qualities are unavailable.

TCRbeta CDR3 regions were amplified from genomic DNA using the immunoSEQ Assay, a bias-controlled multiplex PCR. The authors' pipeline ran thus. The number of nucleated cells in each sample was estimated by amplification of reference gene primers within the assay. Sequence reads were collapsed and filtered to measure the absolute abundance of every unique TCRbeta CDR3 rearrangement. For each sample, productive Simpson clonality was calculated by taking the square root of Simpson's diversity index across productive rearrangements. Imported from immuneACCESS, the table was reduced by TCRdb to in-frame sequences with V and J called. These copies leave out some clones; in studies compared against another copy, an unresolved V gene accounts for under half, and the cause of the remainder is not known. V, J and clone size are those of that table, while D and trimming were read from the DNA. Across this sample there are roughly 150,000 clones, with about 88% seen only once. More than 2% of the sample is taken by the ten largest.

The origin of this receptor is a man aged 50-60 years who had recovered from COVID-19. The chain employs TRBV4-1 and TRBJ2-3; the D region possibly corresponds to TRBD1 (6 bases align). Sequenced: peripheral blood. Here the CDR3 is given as CASSQDTGSRDTQYF. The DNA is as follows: TGCGCCAGCAGCCAAGATACAGGGTCGAGAGATACGCAGTATTTT.